This T cell receptor (beta chain) was captured in a study of Tregs in tolerant kidney transplant recipients. Study-level findings and limits: The small number of patients limits these findings pending further validation. The most relevant donor-specific Treg TCRbeta repertoire apparently came from expansion with activated donor B cells. Biological reproducibility was not directly addressed, but technical replication error appeared minimal.

Clones were sequenced by immunoSEQ multiplex PCR, and TCRdb holds only the in-frame ones, with some missing. The sample records about 120,000 clones, roughly 92% being singletons. Note on this clone: Its target is unknown.

Thawed PBMCs were FACS-sorted into unstimulated CD4+CD25+CD127- regulatory T cells, CD4+CD25- non-regulatory cells, CD4 and CD8 cells. This CDR3 region has 16 residues. Losses at the gene ends were 0 bases for V and 2 bases for J; bases not matched to a gene: 3. Per germline, CDR1 MNHNS and CDR2 SASEGT. The sequence was collected from a human donor in good health. This chain uses TRBV6-1 with TRBJ1-2; 10 positions match TRBD1. Specimen: CD4+ T cells from blood. CDR3 sequence reads: CASSEALGQGNYGYTF. The CDR3 coding sequence is TGTGCCAGCAGTGAAGCGTTGGGACAGGGGAACTATGGCTACACCTTC.